These 30 T cell receptor beta chains originate from one sample sequenced in a study of T cell responses to AZD1222 COVID-19 vaccine. The data were produced by immunoSEQ multiplex PCR, yet TCRdb's version contains in-frame clones alone and is incomplete. In the table there are some 140,000 clones, 75% to 95% of which are singletons. The input for sequencing was peripheral blood, taken 28 days after the second AZD1222 dose. The receptors were sampled from an adult who received the AZD1222 COVID-19 vaccine.

The rearrangement links TRBV14 to TRBJ2-2; 7 bases are a match to TRBD2. From germline, CDR1 is SGHDN and CDR2 FVKESK. J lost 3 bases, V lost 3 bases, and 7 bases had no gene match. There are 16 residues in the CDR3. The CDR3: CASSHRQRGDTGELFF. Here the CDR3 DNA reads TGTGCCAGCAGCCACAGACAGCGGGGTGACACCGGGGAGCTGTTTTTT.

The chain has TRBV6-2 or TRBV6-3 and TRBJ1-2, with TRBD1 matching over 8 bases. The V gene's germline CDR1 is MNHEY and CDR2 SVGEGT. The CDR3 is 16 amino acids. V lost 5 bases to trimming and J lost 6 bases; unmatched junction nucleotides: 14. CDR3 DNA: TGTGCCAGCAGTGACCTTACACGGACAGGGAGGAATGGCTACACCTTC. It yields the protein CASSDLTRTGRNGYTF.

The genes are TRBV30 and TRBJ2-1; D is undetermined. This CDR3 is built from 11 residues. Trimming removed 3 bases from V and 4 bases from J, with 4 bases in between. Germline V gene lookup returns CDR1 GTSNPN and CDR2 SVGIG (reference sequence). The CDR3 nucleotides read TGTGCCTGGAGGTGGTACAATGAGCAGTTCTTC. It is translated as CAWRWYNEQFF.

This clone was observed a few times. The genes are TRBV11-2 and TRBJ2-3, with 9 bases aligning to TRBD2. Germline V gene lookup returns CDR1 SGHAT and CDR2 FQNNGV. CDR3 length: 15 residues. Trimming removed 0 bases from V and 6 bases from J; junction bases left unmatched: 4. The CDR3 nucleotides read TGTGCCAGCAGCTTAGAGCGGGGGGGCCACGATACGCAGTATTTT. This encodes CASSLERGGHDTQYF.

The gene calls are TRBV3-1 (or the pseudogene TRBV3-2) and TRBJ2-1; D could derive from TRBD1 or TRBD2 (5 bases each). The V gene lost 3 bases and the J gene lost 15 bases, with 15 bases spanning the gap. Germline V lookup: CDR1 LGHDT, CDR2 YNNKEL (reference sequence). CDR3 length equals 12 residues. In DNA form, the CDR3 reads TGTGCCAGCAGCCAGGGGGAGAGACCACCGTTCTTC. Protein product: CASSQGERPPFF.

The chain employs TRBV25-1 and TRBJ1-1; 7 bases are a match to TRBD1. V gave up 3 bases and J gave up 10 bases; unmatched junction bases: 11. Germline V gene sequence: CDR1 MGHDK, CDR2 SYGVNS. The length of the CDR3 is 14 residues. CDR3 sequence reads: CASSESHTGDRAFF. CDR3 coding DNA: TGTGCCAGCAGTGAGTCCCATACAGGGGATCGAGCTTTCTTT.

V usage is TRBV27 and J usage is TRBJ2-1; 9 bases map to TRBD2. V gave up 5 bases and J gave up 13 bases; unmatched junction bases: 12. Per germline, CDR1 MNHEY and CDR2 SMNVEV (reference sequence). The CDR3 extends over 14 amino acids. CDR3 coding DNA: TGTGCCAGCAGTCCCCCCGGCGGGAGGGACCAACAGTTCTTC. As protein: CASSPPGGRDQQFF.

The chain recombines TRBV18 with TRBJ1-4; tentatively, D is TRBD1 (5 bases). CDR3 length equals 17 residues. V was clipped by 0 bases and J by 4 bases, with 15 bases between them. In germline, CDR1 is KGHSH, CDR2 LQKENI. The DNA for the CDR3 is TGTGCCAGCTCACCACCCCCACGGGGGAAAAATAATGAAAAACTGTTTTTT. Its translation is CASSPPPRGKNNEKLFF. Together with reference TRBV18 and TRBJ1-4, the CDR3 gives the full variable domain: NAGVMQNPRHLVRRRGQEARLRCSPMKGHSHVYWYRQLPEEGLKFMVYLQKENIIDESGMPKERFSAEFPKEGPSILRIQQVVRGDSAAYFCASSPPPRGKNNEKLFFGSGTQLSVL.

The chain combines TRBV11-3 with TRBJ2-1; D call uncertain. The CDR3 extends over 15 amino acids. Germline V lookup: CDR1 SGHNT, CDR2 YENEEA. With 1 base removed from V and 4 bases from J, the gap between germline ends came to 11 bases. In nucleotides, the CDR3 is TGTGCCAGCAGCTTAGCGGGCGGACCTTACAATGAGCAGTTCTTC. Protein: CASSLAGGPYNEQFF.

This chain connects TRBV5-1 to TRBJ1-4, with a weak D call TRBD1 (6 bases). CDR1 is SGHRS, CDR2 YFSETQ, per germline. The CDR3 loop spans 15 amino acids. V was pared by 0 bases and J by 7 bases, with 13 bases between. This CDR3 reads CASSLAGQGPEKLFF. CDR3 nucleotides: TGCGCCAGCAGCTTGGCCGGGCAGGGGCCTGAAAAACTGTTTTTT.

This chain connects TRBV3-1 (or the pseudogene TRBV3-2) to TRBJ1-2; D gene unclear. Germline CDR1 reads LGHDT; CDR2 reads YNNKEL (reference sequence). This CDR3 region has 14 residues. V was clipped by 3 bases and J by 4 bases, with 12 bases between them. The CDR3 loop is CASSQAVGSYGYTF. CDR3 sequence (DNA): TGTGCCAGCAGCCAGGCTGTGGGGTCCTATGGCTACACCTTC.

This chain links TRBV5-5 with TRBJ1-1; D ambiguous. Germline V gene data show CDR1 as SGHKS and CDR2 as YYEKEE (reference sequence). The V end lost 2 bases, the J end lost 4 bases, and 9 bases lay between the germline ends. The CDR3 consists of 13 residues. The CDR3 region is CASSFSYLTEAFF. The CDR3 coding sequence is TGTGCCAGCAGCTTCAGTTATCTCACTGAAGCTTTCTTT.

V and J are TRBV3-1 (or the pseudogene TRBV3-2) and TRBJ2-5; 11 bases map to TRBD2. Germline CDR1 reads LGHDT; CDR2 reads YNNKEL (reference sequence). This CDR3 is 16 amino acids long. The V and J ends lost 1 base and 4 bases, in that order; junction bases with no gene match: 5. The CDR3 region has the DNA TGTGCCAGCAGCCAAGCCCTAGCGGGAGGAGGAGAGACCCAGTACTTC. Translating it yields CASSQALAGGGETQYF.

The chain combines TRBV30 with TRBJ1-4; no clear D. Germline V gives CDR1 GTSNPN, CDR2 SVGIG (reference sequence). The CDR3 extends over 10 amino acids. Trimming stripped 1 base from V and 8 bases from J, with 2 bases between. CDR3 DNA: TGTGCCTGGAGTGGCGAAAAACTGTTTTTT. Translating it yields CAWSGEKLFF.

The CDR3 DNA sequence: TGTGCCAGCAGCACTGGGACAGGGGTCCCTAATGGCTACACCTTC. Translation gives CASSTGTGVPNGYTF. V usage is TRBV5-4 and J usage is TRBJ1-2; 10 bases map to TRBD1. Trimming at V came to 4 bases and at J to 6 bases, leaving 9 bases not matched to a gene. Per the germline V gene, CDR1 is SGHNT and CDR2 is YYREEE (reference sequence). The CDR3 is 15 amino acids.

The CDR3 reads CASSLRSRILEGYTF. The CDR3 DNA reads as TGCGCCAGCAGCCTACGAAGCCGGATCCTAGAAGGCTACACCTTC. This chain joins TRBV4-1 and TRBJ1-2; the D is unclear. CDR3 size: 15 residues. The germline V and J ends were trimmed by 4 bases and 8 bases, with 20 bases remaining between them. Germline CDR1 and CDR2: MGHRA and YSYEKL.

This clone was seen once. The genes are TRBV5-1 and TRBJ2-3; 9 nucleotides align to TRBD2. After removal of 4 bases from V and 5 bases from J, the junction contained 8 bases not matched to a gene. The CDR3 covers 15 residues. Germline CDR1 reads SGHRS; CDR2 reads YFSETQ. CDR3 loop: CASSVPGLAGDTQYF. CDR3 bases: TGCGCCAGCAGCGTCCCGGGACTAGCAGGAGATACGCAGTATTTT.

The rearrangement joins TRBV7-3 to TRBJ2-1; 8 nucleotides match TRBD2. The germline V gene has CDR1 SGHTA and CDR2 FQGTGA. The CDR3 is 16 residues long. V shed 5 bases, J shed 5 bases, and the junction held 11 bases outside the gene matches. CDR3 coding DNA: TGTGCCAGCAGCCTTCTGGGGCGGGGGGCGAACAATGAGCAGTTCTTC. It yields the protein CASSLLGRGANNEQFF.

This clone was observed a single time. This sequence joins TRBV6-6 and TRBJ2-3; no firm D call. V was shortened by 6 bases and J by 2 bases, with 18 bases between the two germline ends. The germline V gene has CDR1 MNHNY and CDR2 SVGAGI (reference sequence). This CDR3 region has 16 residues. The CDR3 spells CASSPYSQRFTDTQYF. The CDR3 DNA reads as TGTGCCAGCAGCCCCTACAGTCAGCGATTCACAGATACGCAGTATTTT.

The gene calls are TRBV5-4 and TRBJ1-1, with D hard to call. V was trimmed by 4 bases and J by 4 bases, leaving 20 bases between them. Germline V gene sequence: CDR1 SGHNT, CDR2 YYREEE (reference sequence). The CDR3 runs 16 residues. This chain's CDR3 is CASSPRPRGVSTEAFF. The CDR3 DNA reads TGTGCCAGCAGCCCACGGCCCCGCGGGGTGAGCACTGAAGCTTTCTTT.

This chain joins TRBV2 and TRBJ1-4; the D is unclear. The V and J ends lost 7 bases and 6 bases respectively, with 12 bases between them. Germline CDR1 reads SNHLY; CDR2 reads FYNNEI. This CDR3 has 13 residues. CDR3 loop: CASTLRRDEKLFF. The CDR3, as DNA: TGTGCCAGCACCCTAAGACGGGATGAAAAACTGTTTTTT.

The chain uses TRBV9 and TRBJ2-1, with 7 bases that match TRBD2. Germline V gene sequence: CDR1 SGDLS, CDR2 YYNGEE. The length of the CDR3 is 15 residues. V was clipped by 6 bases and J by 5 bases; unmatched bases: 11. CDR3 sequence reads: CASTLTSNSHNEQFF. The DNA for the CDR3 is TGTGCCAGCACCTTGACTAGCAACTCTCACAATGAGCAGTTCTTC.

The chain carries TRBV7-6 and TRBJ1-6; 11 positions match TRBD1. This CDR3 has 14 amino acids. Looked up from germline, CDR1 is SGHVS and CDR2 is FNYEAQ. Trimming at V came to 5 bases and at J to 13 bases, leaving 7 bases not matched to a gene. For the CDR3, the DNA is TGTGCCAGCAGCCGGACAGGGGGCCCTTCGCCCCTCCACTTT. Protein: CASSRTGGPSPLHF. Variable domain in full (rest from reference TRBV7-6 and TRBJ1-6): GAGVSQSPRYKVTKRGQDVALRCDPISGHVSLYWYRQALGQGPEFLTYFNYEAQQDKSGLPNDRFSAERPEGSISTLTIQRTEQRDSAMYRCASSRTGGPSPLHFGNGTRLTVT.

The chain joins TRBV6-6 to TRBJ2-4, with D possibly matching TRBD2 (5 bases). Germline lookup yields CDR1 MNHNY and CDR2 SVGAGI (reference sequence). This CDR3 spans 14 amino acids. V lost 7 bases and J lost 2, with 12 bases in between. CDR3 sequence reads: CASTSPGTKNIQYF. The CDR3, as DNA: TGTGCCAGCACCTCCCCGGGGACCAAAAACATTCAGTACTTC.

This chain links TRBV9 with TRBJ2-2; 14 nucleotides align to TRBD2. In germline, CDR1 is SGDLS, CDR2 YYNGEE. Trimming removed 4 bases from V and 3 bases from J; junction bases left unmatched: 11. The CDR3 has 19 residues. The CDR3 sequence: CASSSPGLAGEWDTGELFF. The CDR3, as DNA: TGTGCCAGCAGCTCACCGGGACTAGCGGGAGAGTGGGACACCGGGGAGCTGTTTTTT.

The chain carries TRBV19 and TRBJ1-2, with 8 bases fitting TRBD1. Germline CDR1 reads LNHDA; CDR2 reads SQIVND (reference sequence). The CDR3 has 14 amino acids. After removal of 5 bases from V and 6 bases from J, the junction contained 8 bases not matched to a gene. DNA for the CDR3: TGTGCCAGTAGTGAGGTCAGGGGGCGGAATGGCTACACCTTC. Translating it yields CASSEVRGRNGYTF.

The chain's CDR3 is CASSVDRGGDTEAFF. CDR3 DNA sequence: TGTGCCAGCAGCGTAGATAGGGGGGGTGACACTGAAGCTTTCTTT. The chain recombines TRBV9 with TRBJ1-1; weak D call: TRBD1 (6 bases). Trimming removed 0 bases at V and 3 bases at J, with 12 bases between. Per the germline V gene, CDR1 is SGDLS and CDR2 is YYNGEE. The CDR3 contains 15 residues.

J is TRBJ1-1 and V is TRBV19, with a tentative D call TRBD1 (6 bases). V was cut by 6 bases and J by 4 bases, with 15 bases left in between. The CDR3 runs to 14 residues. Germline lookup yields CDR1 LNHDA and CDR2 SQIVND (reference sequence). CDR3 sequence reads: CASRWGGLSTEAFF. The CDR3 bases are TGTGCCAGTAGATGGGGGGGGCTGAGCACTGAAGCTTTCTTT.

The rearrangement links TRBV6-5 to TRBJ1-4, with 9 bases aligning to TRBD1. Germline V gene data show CDR1 as MNHEY and CDR2 as SVGAGI. The length of the CDR3 is 14 residues. The J segment lost 8 bases and the V segment lost 6 bases, leaving 7 bases of the junction unmatched. CDR3 sequence: CASSPQGAREKLFF. CDR3 DNA: TGTGCCAGCAGCCCACAGGGGGCACGAGAAAAACTGTTTTTT.

CDR3 sequence reads: CASSSGGRGGYEQYV. CDR3 nucleotide sequence: TGTGCCAGCAGCTCAGGCGGGCGGGGAGGATACGAGCAGTACGTC. The rearrangement uses TRBV7-2 and TRBJ2-7; possibly TRBD2 for D (6 bases). Germline V gives CDR1 SGHTA, CDR2 FQGNSA. The CDR3 loop spans 15 amino acids. V was trimmed by 4 bases and J by 4 bases, leaving 17 bases between them.